This record covers a single T cell receptor beta chain. This entry belongs to a study of blood T cell repertoires in COVID-19. Germline assignment: CDR1 SNHLY and CDR2 FYNNEI. V was trimmed by 7 bases and J by 4 bases, leaving 17 bases between them. This CDR3 has 15 residues. Here immunoSEQ multiplex PCR was the method, and the copy in TCRdb shows in-frame clones only, minus some. The sample gives 55,000 to 70,000 clones, around 84% of which show up once; around 4% is in the top ten. This receptor was obtained from a man aged 50-60 years with acute or convalescent COVID-19. Sequenced input: peripheral blood. This chain connects TRBV2 to TRBJ1-3; a possible D gene is TRBD1 (6 bases). CDR3 nucleotide sequence: TGTGCCAGCACGGAAATAGGGGACACCGGAAACACCATATATTTT. It encodes CASTEIGDTGNTIYF.